This TCR beta chain was captured by sequencing in a study of shared clonotypes between healthy human individuals. Study at large: Researchers assigned three CD4 naive, three CD4 memory, two CD8 naive and one CD8 memory plate to each donor.

Notes on this clone: What it binds is not known.

Study-wide points: Shared clonotypes across all four donors exceeded non-shared ones in generation probability. Richness estimates generally favored naive over memory subsets.

Splitting of each subset's genomic DNA was done evenly across several immunoSEQ plates. TCRdb keeps only in-frame clones here, not all; method: immunoSEQ multiplex PCR. The repertoire includes fewer than 700,000 clones, roughly 95% of them detected once, and approximately 0.11% sits in the top ten. Per the germline V gene, CDR1 is SNHLY and CDR2 is FYNNEI. V was clipped by 6 bases and J by 4 bases, with 6 bases between them. The CDR3 spans 11 residues. Naive CD8 cells were CD45RO-negative, positively selected for CCR7, excluding terminally differentiated effector memory CD45RA+ cells. This chain links TRBV2 with TRBJ1-2, with D unresolved. The origin of this receptor is a woman aged 25 to 39 in good health. Sequencing used naive CD8+ T cells sorted from blood. CDR3 coding DNA: TGTGCCAGCAGGGCAGGCTATGGCTACACCTTC. Its translation: CASRAGYGYTF.